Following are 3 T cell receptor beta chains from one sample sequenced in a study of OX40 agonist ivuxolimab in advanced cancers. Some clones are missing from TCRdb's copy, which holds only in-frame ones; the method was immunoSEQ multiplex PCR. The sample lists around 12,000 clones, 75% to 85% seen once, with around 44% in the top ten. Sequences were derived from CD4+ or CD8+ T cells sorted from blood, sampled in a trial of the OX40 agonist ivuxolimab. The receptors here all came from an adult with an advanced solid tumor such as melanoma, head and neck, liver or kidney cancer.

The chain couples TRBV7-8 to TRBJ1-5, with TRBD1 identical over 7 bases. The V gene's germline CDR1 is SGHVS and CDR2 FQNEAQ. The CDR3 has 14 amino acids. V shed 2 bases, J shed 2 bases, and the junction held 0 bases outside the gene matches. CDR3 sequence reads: CASSLTGGNQPQHF. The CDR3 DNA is TGTGCCAGCAGCTTAACAGGGGGCAATCAGCCCCAGCATTTT.

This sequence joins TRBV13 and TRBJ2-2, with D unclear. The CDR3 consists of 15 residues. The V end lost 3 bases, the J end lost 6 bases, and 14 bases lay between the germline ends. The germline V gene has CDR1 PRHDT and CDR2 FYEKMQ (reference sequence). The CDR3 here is CASSLGRLVPGELFF. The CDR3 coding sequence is TGTGCCAGCAGCTTGGGCAGGCTGGTCCCCGGGGAGCTGTTTTTT.

DNA of the CDR3: TGCAGCGTTGACACAGGGGATCATGAAAAACTGTTTTTT. Translation: CSVDTGDHEKLFF. The chain has TRBV29-1 and TRBJ1-4; 7 bases align to TRBD1. V gave up 3 bases and J gave up 6 bases; unmatched junction bases: 4. There are 13 residues in the CDR3. CDR1 and CDR2 from the germline V gene are SQVTM and ANQGSEA.